This T cell receptor (beta chain) was obtained from a study of PD-L1 blockade in urothelial cancer. On the study more broadly: Intravenous atezolizumab, 1,200 mg every 3 weeks, was begun by patients around 2014. Males with bladder-origin urothelial cancer constituted about 85% of the roughly 29 patients.

Sequenced by immunoSEQ multiplex PCR; TCRdb stores in-frame clones only, minus some. The table lists about 48,000 clones, approximately 80% of them singletons. The CDR3 has 15 residues. Germline V lookup: CDR1 SGDLS, CDR2 YYNGEE. The V and J ends lost 0 bases and 4 bases respectively, with 13 bases between them. Time point given: peripheral blood 6 weeks after treatment start. Individual patients had between 1 and 8 samples, taken pretreatment and on-treatment. The sequence was obtained from a man between 65 and 79 years old with urothelial cancer. The chain couples TRBV9 to TRBJ2-5; D possibly corresponds to TRBD1 (6 bases). Material: PBMCs, obtained around atezolizumab (anti-PD-L1) treatment. The CDR3 sequence is CASSVGVGGRETQYF. DNA for the CDR3: TGTGCCAGCAGCGTAGGGGTAGGGGGAAGAGAGACCCAGTACTTC.